The T cell receptor (beta chain) under discussion was sequenced for a study of siplizumab effects on memory and regulatory T cells. Coculture of mixed lymphocyte reaction cells was performed at 37°C for 6 to 7 days. From germline, CDR1 is SGHNT and CDR2 YYREEE (reference sequence). The CDR3 is made up of 14 amino acids. V was pared by 2 bases and J by 1 base, with 8 bases between. This clone has just a few counts. Its antigen is not identified. The table came from immunoSEQ multiplex PCR; TCRdb's copy has only in-frame clones and leaves some out. Counted here are about 14,000 clones, 45% to 50% occurring once; the ten biggest clones make up around 10%.

V usage is TRBV5-4 and J usage is TRBJ2-3; the D is unclear. The sequence was collected from a human donor in good health; the cells came from an allogeneic mixed lymphocyte reaction. What was sequenced was CFSE-low (dividing) CD4+ T cells sorted from an allogeneic mixed lymphocyte reaction. This chain's CDR3 is CASSLRQGTDTQYF. CDR3 sequence (DNA): TGTGCCAGCAGCTTAAGGCAGGGCACAGATACGCAGTATTTT.